This T cell receptor (beta chain) comes out of a study of T cell responses to AZD1222 COVID-19 vaccine. Background on the study: Some second doses came at about 4 weeks and others at about 12 weeks; these were pooled.

The V gene's germline CDR1 is SGHNT and CDR2 YYREEE (reference sequence). V lost 0 bases, J lost 3 bases, and 19 bases lay in between. The CDR3 has 18 residues. Here immunoSEQ multiplex PCR was the method, and the copy in TCRdb shows in-frame clones only, minus some. The sample has roughly 62,000 clones; around three quarters are singletons. Study observations and caveats: Receipt of two AZD1222 doses was followed by a rise in Spike-specific TCR breadth and depth. AZD1222 recipients seropositive at baseline numbered only six or seven. It should be noted that donors were predominantly white British and more often female, and clonal diversity was possibly underestimated.

Worth noting for this clone: Its antigen remains unknown.

The sample consisted of peripheral blood, taken on day 0 of AZD1222 vaccination. The J gene is TRBJ1-3, the V gene TRBV5-4; D ambiguous. This sequence was found in an adult in good health. The CDR3 loop is CASSLVNRQGVDGNTIYF. The CDR3 DNA reads TGTGCCAGCAGCTTGGTCAACCGCCAAGGCGTCGATGGAAACACCATATATTTT.